This TCR beta chain was retrieved from a study of vaccination effects on CD4 cells after COVID-19. Antigen-specific CD4+ T cells were expanded with viral peptide pools in the ViraFEST assay before sequencing. Isolation of CD4+ T cells took place after approximately 10 days of culture. Nucleocapsid antibody tests were negative, and the vaccine recipients had no prior SARS-CoV-2 infection. General observations from the study: Infection- and vaccine-induced clones contracted markedly late after vaccination. After vaccination of healthy people, only 1 of 255 vaccine-induced clones cross-reacted with common cold coronaviruses.

Profiling relied on immunoSEQ multiplex PCR, and the TCRdb table lists in-frame clones only, not all of them. The data contain 35,000 to 45,000 clones, roughly 79% of them seen just once; the ten biggest clones take up 11%. On this clone itself: Antigen specificity is unknown.

This TCR came from a human donor who received a COVID-19 vaccine. The material was CD4+ T cells from PBMCs cultured with SARS-CoV-2 spike peptides, obtained before COVID-19 vaccination.

CDR3 DNA sequence: TGCGCCAGCAGTGATCTCCTGGAGGCTGAAGCTTTCTTT. Translating it yields CASSDLLEAEAFF. The chain employs TRBV10-1 and TRBJ1-1, with unresolved D. Between the trimmed V and J ends, which lost 3 bases and 6 bases, there was a span of 11 bases. This CDR3 spans 13 amino acids. Germline values: CDR1 WNHNN, CDR2 SYGVQD (reference sequence).